The 2 T cell receptor beta chains given below trace back to one sample, sequenced in a study of neurological immune-mediated disorders. MiXCR, applied by TCRdb to the 5' RACE reads, yields one record per CDR3 protein. The data hold roughly 45,000 distinct CDR3 sequences, with approximately 3% observed a single time. Sequences were obtained from PBMCs. The receptors here all came from a woman aged 45-65 years with multiple sclerosis.

Many counts were recorded for this clonotype. The rearrangement links TRBV10-2 to TRBJ1-2; a weak D match, TRBD1 (5 bases). V dropped 6 bases and J dropped 3 bases, with 20 bases sitting between them. The CDR3 runs 16 residues. Germline CDR1 WSHSY, CDR2 SAAADI. In DNA form, the CDR3 reads TGCGCCAGCAGCAAGACCGGGACCGATGGGGACTATGGCTACACCTTC. Residues: CASSKTGTDGDYGYTF.

This clonotype was observed at least ten times. This rearrangement joins TRBV5-1 to TRBJ2-1; 7 positions match TRBD1. J lost 7 bases, V lost 2 bases, and 9 bases had no gene match. The CDR3 contains 15 residues. The germline CDR1 and CDR2 sequences are SGHRS and YFSETQ. This CDR3 is CASSFGDRERNEQFF. For the CDR3, the DNA is TGCGCCAGCAGCTTTGGCGACAGGGAGAGGAATGAGCAGTTCTTC.